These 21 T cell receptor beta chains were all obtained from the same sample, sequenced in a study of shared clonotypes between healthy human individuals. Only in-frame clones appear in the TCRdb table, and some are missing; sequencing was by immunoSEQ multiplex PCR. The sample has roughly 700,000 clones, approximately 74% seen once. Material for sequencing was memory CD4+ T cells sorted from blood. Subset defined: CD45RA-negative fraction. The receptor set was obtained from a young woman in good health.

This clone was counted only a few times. The CDR3 sequence is CASSTSTGGETQYF. CDR3 nucleotide sequence: TGCGCCAGCAGCACAAGTACAGGCGGAGAGACCCAGTACTTC. V usage is TRBV5-1 and J usage is TRBJ2-5, with a possible D match to TRBD1 (5 bases). Germline V lookup: CDR1 SGHRS, CDR2 YFSETQ. V lost 4 bases to trimming and J lost 4 bases, with 14 bases between them. This CDR3 spans 14 amino acids.

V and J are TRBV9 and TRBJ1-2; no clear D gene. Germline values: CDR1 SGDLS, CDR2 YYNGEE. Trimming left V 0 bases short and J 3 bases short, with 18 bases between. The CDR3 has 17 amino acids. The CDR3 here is CASSVATGQRGDYGYTF. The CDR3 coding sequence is TGTGCCAGCAGCGTAGCTACCGGGCAACGAGGAGACTATGGCTACACCTTC.

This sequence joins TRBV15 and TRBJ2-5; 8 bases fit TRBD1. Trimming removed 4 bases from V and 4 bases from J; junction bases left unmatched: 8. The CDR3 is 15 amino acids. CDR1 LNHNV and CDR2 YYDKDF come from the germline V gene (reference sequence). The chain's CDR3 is CATSTDRARVETQYF. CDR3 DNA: TGTGCCACCAGCACGGACAGGGCAAGAGTAGAGACCCAGTACTTC.

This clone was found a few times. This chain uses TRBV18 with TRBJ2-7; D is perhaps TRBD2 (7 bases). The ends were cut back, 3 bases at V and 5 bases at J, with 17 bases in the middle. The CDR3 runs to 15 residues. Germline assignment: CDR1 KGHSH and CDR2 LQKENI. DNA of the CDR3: TGTGCCAGCTCACCCTCTATGGGGGCGGGGGACGAGCAGTACTTC. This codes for CASSPSMGAGDEQYF.

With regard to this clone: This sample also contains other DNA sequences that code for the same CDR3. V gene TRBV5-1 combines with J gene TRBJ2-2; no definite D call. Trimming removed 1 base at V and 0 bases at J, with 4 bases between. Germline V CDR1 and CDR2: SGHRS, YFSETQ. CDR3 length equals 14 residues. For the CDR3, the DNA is TGCGCCAGCAGCTTGACTTCGAACACCGGGGAGCTGTTTTTT. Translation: CASSLTSNTGELFF.

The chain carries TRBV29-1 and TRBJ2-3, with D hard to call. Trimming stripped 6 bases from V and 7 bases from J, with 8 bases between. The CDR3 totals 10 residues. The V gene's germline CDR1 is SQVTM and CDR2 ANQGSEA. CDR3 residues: CSVSTYTQYF. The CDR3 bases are TGCAGCGTATCTACTTATACGCAGTATTTT.

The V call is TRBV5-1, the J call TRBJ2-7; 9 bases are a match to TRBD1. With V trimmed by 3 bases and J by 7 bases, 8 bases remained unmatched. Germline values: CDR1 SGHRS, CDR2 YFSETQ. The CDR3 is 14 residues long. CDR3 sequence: CASSSLRQGEEQYF. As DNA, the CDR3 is TGCGCCAGCAGCTCCCTAAGACAGGGGGAAGAGCAGTACTTC.

The CDR3 nucleotides are TGTGCCAGCAGATCCGGGACGAAGGACGGCTACACCTTC. The encoded protein is CASRSGTKDGYTF. The V and J genes are TRBV6-5 and TRBJ1-2; D may be TRBD1 (5 bases). Germline CDR1 is MNHEY and CDR2 is SVGAGI. Between the trimmed V and J ends, which lost 6 bases and 8 bases, there was a span of 16 bases. The CDR3 consists of 13 residues.

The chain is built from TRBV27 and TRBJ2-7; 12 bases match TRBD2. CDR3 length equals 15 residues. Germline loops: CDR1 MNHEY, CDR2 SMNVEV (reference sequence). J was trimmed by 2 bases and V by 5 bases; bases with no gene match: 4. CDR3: CASSQLAGGTYEQYF. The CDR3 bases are TGTGCCAGCAGTCAACTAGCGGGAGGTACCTACGAGCAGTACTTC.

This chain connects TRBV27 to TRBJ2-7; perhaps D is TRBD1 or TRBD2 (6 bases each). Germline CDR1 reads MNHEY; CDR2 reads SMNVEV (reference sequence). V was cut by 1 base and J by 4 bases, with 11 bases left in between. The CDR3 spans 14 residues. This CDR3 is CASSLLGGPYEQYF. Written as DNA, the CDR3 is TGTGCCAGCAGTTTATTAGGGGGGCCTTACGAGCAGTACTTC.

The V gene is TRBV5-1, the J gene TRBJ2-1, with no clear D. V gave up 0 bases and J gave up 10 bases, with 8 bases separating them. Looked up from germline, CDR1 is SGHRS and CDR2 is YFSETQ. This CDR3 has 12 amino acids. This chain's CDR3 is CASSLAGREQFF. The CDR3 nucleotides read TGCGCCAGCAGCTTGGCCGGGCGGGAGCAGTTCTTC.

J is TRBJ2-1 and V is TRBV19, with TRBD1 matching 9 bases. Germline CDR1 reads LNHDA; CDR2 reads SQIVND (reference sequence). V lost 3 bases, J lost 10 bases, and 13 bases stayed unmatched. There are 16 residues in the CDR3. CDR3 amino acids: CASSIGLGQGNGEQFF. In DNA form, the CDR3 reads TGTGCCAGTAGTATCGGTTTGGGACAGGGAAACGGAGAGCAGTTCTTC.

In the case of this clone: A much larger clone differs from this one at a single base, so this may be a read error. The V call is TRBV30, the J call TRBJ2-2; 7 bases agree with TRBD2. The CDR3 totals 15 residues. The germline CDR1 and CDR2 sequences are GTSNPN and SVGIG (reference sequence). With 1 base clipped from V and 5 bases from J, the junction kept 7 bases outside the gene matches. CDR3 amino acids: CAWSGGGGKTGELFF. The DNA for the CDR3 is TGTGCCTGGAGTGGGGGGGGAGGGAAGACCGGGGAGCTGTTTTTT.

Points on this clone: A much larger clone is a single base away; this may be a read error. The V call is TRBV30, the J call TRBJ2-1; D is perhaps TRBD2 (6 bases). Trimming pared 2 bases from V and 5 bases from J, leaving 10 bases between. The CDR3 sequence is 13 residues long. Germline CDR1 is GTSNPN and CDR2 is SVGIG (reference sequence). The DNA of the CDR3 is TGTGCCTGGAGTCCTGGCGGGGACAATGAGCAGTTCTTC. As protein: CAWSPGGDNEQFF.

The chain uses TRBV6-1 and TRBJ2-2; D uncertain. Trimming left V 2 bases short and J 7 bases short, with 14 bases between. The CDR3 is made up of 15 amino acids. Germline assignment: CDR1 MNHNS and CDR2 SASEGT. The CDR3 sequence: CASSEFGVSIGELFF. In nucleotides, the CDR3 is TGTGCCAGCAGTGAATTTGGGGTTTCCATCGGGGAGCTGTTTTTT.

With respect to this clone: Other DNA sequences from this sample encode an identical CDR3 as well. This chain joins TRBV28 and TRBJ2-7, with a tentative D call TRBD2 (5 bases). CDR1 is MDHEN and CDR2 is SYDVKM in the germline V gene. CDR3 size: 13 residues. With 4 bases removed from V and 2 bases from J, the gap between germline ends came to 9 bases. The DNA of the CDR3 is TGTGCCAGCAGTTGGACTGGGCCCTACGAGCAGTACTTC. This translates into CASSWTGPYEQYF.

Here the CDR3 reads CASSPGQGARSPLHF. DNA of the CDR3: TGTGCCAGTAGTCCAGGACAGGGGGCGCGGTCACCCCTCCACTTT. V is TRBV19 and J is TRBJ1-6; 11 nucleotides agree with TRBD1. V lost 5 bases to trimming and J lost 10 bases; unmatched junction nucleotides: 7. This CDR3 has 15 amino acids. Germline V gene lookup returns CDR1 LNHDA and CDR2 SQIVND (reference sequence).

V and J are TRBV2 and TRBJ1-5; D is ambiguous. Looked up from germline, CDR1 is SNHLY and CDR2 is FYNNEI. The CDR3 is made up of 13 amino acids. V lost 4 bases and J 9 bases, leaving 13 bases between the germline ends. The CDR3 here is CASSVAPLRPQHF. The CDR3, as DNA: TGTGCCAGCAGTGTAGCGCCGCTTCGGCCCCAGCATTTT.

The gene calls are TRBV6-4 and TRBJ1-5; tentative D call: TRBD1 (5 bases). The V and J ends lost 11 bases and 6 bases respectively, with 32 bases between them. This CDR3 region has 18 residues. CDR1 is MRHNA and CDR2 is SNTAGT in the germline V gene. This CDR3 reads CALAAGMGRRISCQPQHF. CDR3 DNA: TGTGCCTTAGCAGCGGGAATGGGACGGCGCATTAGTTGTCAGCCCCAGCATTTT.

The CDR3 here is CASSFSGTPVNTEAFF. The DNA for the CDR3 is TGTGCCAGCAGTTTTTCTGGGACACCAGTAAACACTGAAGCTTTCTTT. The rearrangement links TRBV6-5 to TRBJ1-1, with D tentatively TRBD1 (6 bases). Per germline, CDR1 MNHEY and CDR2 SVGAGI. V shed 4 bases and J shed 2 bases, with 17 bases lying between them. The CDR3 totals 16 residues.

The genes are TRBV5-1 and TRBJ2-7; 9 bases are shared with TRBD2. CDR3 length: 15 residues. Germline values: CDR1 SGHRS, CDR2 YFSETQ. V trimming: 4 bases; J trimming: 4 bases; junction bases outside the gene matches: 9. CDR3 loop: CASSIVAGVKYEQYF. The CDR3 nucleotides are TGCGCCAGCAGCATAGTAGCGGGAGTAAAGTACGAGCAGTACTTC. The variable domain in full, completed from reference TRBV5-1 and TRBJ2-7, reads KAGVTQTPRYLIKTRGQQVTLSCSPISGHRSVSWYQQTPGQGLQFLFEYFSETQRNKGNFPGRFSGRQFSNSRSEMNVSTLELGDSALYLCASSIVAGVKYEQYFGPGTRLTVT.